The 20 T cell receptor beta chains below were found in one sample sequenced in a study of low-dose radiotherapy and immunotherapy resistance in tumors. Time point given: after trial treatment. Treatment indicated: LDRT plus nivolumab, ipilimumab, low-dose cyclophosphamide and aspirin (RACIN trial). First-strand cDNA used TRAV- and TRBV-specific primers, covering alpha and beta chains. The PCR that amplified TCRs ran for 20 to 25 cycles, relying on a constant-region primer and a V-primer adapter. TCRdb fed the reads into MiXCR, producing one record per CDR3 protein. The sample holds 95,000 to 100,000 distinct CDR3 sequences, around 21% seen once. Specimen: PBMCs, collected after low-dose radiotherapy plus immunotherapy. These receptor sequences come from a male donor with prostate cancer.

This clonotype was counted at least ten times. The rearrangement joins TRBV2 to TRBJ2-1; D not resolved. CDR1 SNHLY and CDR2 FYNNEI come from the germline V gene. Trimming left V 6 bases short and J 6 bases short, with 9 bases between. The CDR3 runs 12 residues. This CDR3 is CASRLDLNEQFF. The CDR3 DNA reads as TGTGCCAGCAGACTGGACCTCAATGAGCAGTTCTTC.

This clonotype was found many times. The V gene is TRBV11-2, the J gene TRBJ2-3; D is possibly TRBD2 (6 bases). Germline assignment: CDR1 SGHAT and CDR2 FQNNGV. V lost 1 base, J lost 8 bases, and 16 bases lay in between. The CDR3 sequence is 15 residues long. CDR3 region: CASSLAGTWQATQYF. The CDR3 bases are TGTGCCAGCAGCTTAGCAGGGACTTGGCAAGCTACGCAGTATTTT.

J is TRBJ2-2 and V is TRBV7-8; the D gene is possibly TRBD2 (7 bases). V was cut by 5 bases and J by 7 bases, with 20 bases left in between. The germline CDR1 and CDR2 sequences are SGHVS and FQNEAQ. The CDR3 is 16 residues long. CDR3 DNA sequence: TGTGCCAGCAGCCAGGAGAGGGGGGGCGGGATCGGGGAGCTGTTTTTT. Translated: CASSQERGGGIGELFF.

There are many counts of this clonotype. V is TRBV19 and J is TRBJ1-5; D is ambiguous. The germline V and J ends were trimmed by 7 bases and 2 bases, with 6 bases remaining between them. This CDR3 is 12 amino acids long. The germline CDR1 and CDR2 sequences are LNHDA and SQIVND (reference sequence). This chain's CDR3 is CASKVGNQPQHF. CDR3 in DNA: TGTGCCAGTAAGGTGGGCAATCAGCCCCAGCATTTT.

This clonotype has at least ten counts. V is TRBV5-6 and J is TRBJ2-3; D possibly uses TRBD1 or TRBD2 (5 bases each). The CDR3 is 13 residues long. Trimming stripped 2 bases from V and 11 bases from J, with 15 bases between. The V gene's germline CDR1 is SGHDT and CDR2 YYEEEE. Here the CDR3 reads CASSFGSLGGQYF. CDR3 DNA: TGTGCCAGCAGCTTTGGTTCCCTTGGGGGGCAGTATTTT.

In this sample, this clonotype turned up many times. The chain couples TRBV14 to TRBJ1-1, with TRBD1 as a possible D gene (5 bases). CDR3 size: 15 residues. CDR1 and CDR2 from the germline V gene are SGHDN and FVKESK. V was cut by 2 bases and J by 0 bases, with 10 bases left in between. CDR3 DNA: TGTGCCAGCAGCCAATTCAGGGACGTGAACACTGAAGCTTTCTTT. Its translation: CASSQFRDVNTEAFF. The whole variable domain, filled in from reference TRBV14 and TRBJ1-1, reads EAGVTQFPSHSVIEKGQTVTLRCDPISGHDNLYWYRRVMGKEIKFLLHFVKESKQDESGMPNNRFLAERTGGTYSTLKVQPAELEDSGVYFCASSQFRDVNTEAFFGQGTRLTVV.

This clonotype was found many times. The V gene is TRBV7-3, the J gene TRBJ2-1, with D maybe TRBD2 (5 bases). The CDR3 is 14 amino acids. Germline CDR1 is SGHTA and CDR2 is FQGTGA. V gave up 2 bases and J gave up 8 bases, with 13 bases separating them. The CDR3 coding sequence is TGTGCCAGCAGCTTATTAGGTAGGACTGATGAGCAGTTCTTC. Protein product: CASSLLGRTDEQFF.

This clonotype was counted at least ten times. The chain combines TRBV20-1 with TRBJ2-1; TRBD1 matches 11 bases. Losses at the gene ends were 1 base for V and 14 bases for J; bases not matched to a gene: 4. This CDR3 contains 12 residues. Per the germline V gene, CDR1 is DFQATT and CDR2 is SNEGSKA (reference sequence). DNA for the CDR3: TGCAGTGCTAGAGCCCCGGGACAGGGGGAGTTCTTC. This codes for CSARAPGQGEFF.

This clonotype showed up many times. Here the CDR3 reads CASSLQGITSGYTF. The DNA for the CDR3 is TGTGCCAGCAGCCTACAGGGGATCACTAGCGGCTACACCTTC. The chain joins TRBV6-1 to TRBJ1-2, with 7 bases aligning to TRBD1. In germline, CDR1 is MNHNS, CDR2 SASEGT. The CDR3 is 14 amino acids. The J segment lost 8 bases and the V segment lost 6 bases, leaving 12 bases of the junction unmatched.

This clonotype was recorded at least ten times. The chain combines TRBV5-1 with TRBJ1-1; 9 bases are shared with TRBD1. Unmatched junction bases numbered 5, after V lost 4 bases and J lost 10 bases. The CDR3 consists of 12 residues. CDR1 and CDR2 from the germline V gene are SGHRS and YFSETQ. The chain's CDR3 is CASSTGQGGAFF. The CDR3, as DNA: TGCGCCAGCAGCACGGGACAGGGAGGAGCTTTCTTT.

In its sample, this clonotype was seen many times. The rearrangement joins TRBV21-1 to TRBJ2-7; TRBD2 was called by the table and not checked on the DNA. TRBV21-1 is flagged as a pseudogene. The CDR3 spans 14 residues. CDR3 sequence (DNA): TGTGCCAGCAGCAATGCGGGTGGGACCTACGAGCAGTACTTC. Residues: CASSNAGGTYEQYF.

This clonotype was counted many times. The CDR3 sequence: CASRPSWGTPYEQYF. CDR3 DNA sequence: TGTGCCAGCAGGCCCAGTTGGGGAACCCCCTACGAGCAGTACTTC. The rearrangement uses TRBV12-3 or TRBV12-4 and TRBJ2-7; D gene uncertain. This CDR3 is 15 amino acids long. V lost 6 bases, J lost 2 bases, and 17 bases lay in between.

This clonotype has at least ten counts. The rearrangement links TRBV20-1 to TRBJ2-3; TRBD2 matches at 12 bases. Per germline, CDR1 DFQATT and CDR2 SNEGSKA (reference sequence). The CDR3 is made up of 17 amino acids. V trimming: 0 bases; J trimming: 5 bases; junction bases outside the gene matches: 9. The CDR3 loop reads CSARDSPSGGALDTQYF. CDR3 sequence (DNA): TGCAGTGCTAGAGATTCTCCTAGCGGGGGGGCCCTAGATACGCAGTATTTT.

The chain links TRBV25-1 to TRBJ2-5, with TRBD2 as a possible D gene (7 bases). This CDR3 comprises 17 residues. Germline-derived CDR1 and CDR2 are MGHDK and SYGVNS. With 4 bases removed from V and 0 bases from J, the gap between germline ends came to 18 bases. The chain's CDR3 is CASSALRGTNNQETQYF. The CDR3 nucleotides are TGTGCCAGCAGTGCCCTAAGGGGGACTAATAACCAAGAGACCCAGTACTTC.

This clonotype has at least ten counts. The CDR3 coding sequence is TGTGCCAGCGGGAATAGGGATGAGCAGTTCTTC. This codes for CASGNRDEQFF. J is TRBJ2-1 and V is TRBV6-6; no reliable D call. Germline CDR1 reads MNHNY; CDR2 reads SVGAGI (reference sequence). The CDR3 consists of 11 residues. Trimming pared 8 bases from V and 8 bases from J, leaving 10 bases between.

This clonotype was detected ten times or more. V usage is TRBV15 and J usage is TRBJ2-1; D not resolved. Per germline, CDR1 LNHNV and CDR2 YYDKDF (reference sequence). This CDR3 comprises 15 residues. V was pared by 1 base and J by 0 bases, with 7 bases between. The CDR3 spells CATSRGLDSYNEQFF. In nucleotides, the CDR3 is TGTGCCACCAGCAGAGGGCTTGACTCCTACAATGAGCAGTTCTTC.

This clonotype was recorded at least ten times. The chain joins TRBV6-5 to TRBJ2-5; TRBD2 matches at 11 bases. This CDR3 has 17 amino acids. Germline V gives CDR1 MNHEY, CDR2 SVGAGI. J gave up 2 bases and V 6 bases, and 11 bases lay outside the gene matches. CDR3 coding DNA: TGTGCCAGCAGCCCGGCCAGACTAGCGGGGATGCAAGAGACCCAGTACTTC. It translates to CASSPARLAGMQETQYF.

This clonotype was recorded many times. The chain carries TRBV29-1 and TRBJ2-1; D unclear. Germline assignment: CDR1 SQVTM and CDR2 ANQGSEA. Trimming cost V 8 bases and J 2 bases, with 4 bases left between them. The CDR3 is 10 amino acids. In nucleotides, the CDR3 is TGCAGCTGGACCTACAATGAGCAGTTCTTC. Translating it yields CSWTYNEQFF.

This clonotype showed up many times. This sequence joins TRBV5-1 and TRBJ2-7, with TRBD1 identical over 7 bases. The V gene's germline CDR1 is SGHRS and CDR2 YFSETQ. This CDR3 spans 16 amino acids. The ends lost 0 bases at V and 4 bases at J; junction bases unmatched: 10. The CDR3 reads CASSLEGIGTAYEQYF. CDR3 coding DNA: TGCGCCAGCAGCTTGGAGGGAATTGGGACAGCTTACGAGCAGTACTTC. The variable domain in full, completed from reference TRBV5-1 and TRBJ2-7, reads KAGVTQTPRYLIKTRGQQVTLSCSPISGHRSVSWYQQTPGQGLQFLFEYFSETQRNKGNFPGRFSGRQFSNSRSEMNVSTLELGDSALYLCASSLEGIGTAYEQYFGPGTRLTVT.

The chain is built from TRBV9 and TRBJ1-4, with D possibly matching TRBD1 (6 bases). Trimming stripped 1 base from V and 7 bases from J, with 35 bases between. This CDR3 has 22 residues. Per germline, CDR1 SGDLS and CDR2 YYNGEE. The CDR3, as DNA: TGTGCCAGCAGCGTAAGCAACAGGGTGGCCCTGAGGCCCCTTAAAGAGAGTGAAAAACTGTTTTTT. Protein sequence: CASSVSNRVALRPLKESEKLFF.